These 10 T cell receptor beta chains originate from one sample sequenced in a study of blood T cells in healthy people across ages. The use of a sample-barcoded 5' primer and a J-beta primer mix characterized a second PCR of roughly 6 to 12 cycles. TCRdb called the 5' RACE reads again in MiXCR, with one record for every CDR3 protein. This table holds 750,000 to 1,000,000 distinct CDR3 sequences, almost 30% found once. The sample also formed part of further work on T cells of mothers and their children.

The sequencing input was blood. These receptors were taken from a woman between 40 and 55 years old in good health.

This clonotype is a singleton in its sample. As DNA, the CDR3 is TGTGCCAGCCTACAGGGGGCTGAGCCCCAGCATTTT. This codes for CASLQGAEPQHF. The chain joins TRBV28 to TRBJ1-5; TRBD1 aligns across 9 bases. The CDR3 has 12 amino acids. V was clipped by 8 bases and J by 8 bases; unmatched bases: 4. Per the germline V gene, CDR1 is MDHEN and CDR2 is SYDVKM. Based on the CDR3 plus reference TRBV28 and TRBJ1-5, the full variable domain is DVKVTQSSRYLVKRTGEKVFLECVQDMDHENMFWYRQDPGLGLRLIYFSYDVKMKEKGDIPEGYSVSREKKERFSLILESASTNQTSMYLCASLQGAEPQHFGDGTRLSIL.

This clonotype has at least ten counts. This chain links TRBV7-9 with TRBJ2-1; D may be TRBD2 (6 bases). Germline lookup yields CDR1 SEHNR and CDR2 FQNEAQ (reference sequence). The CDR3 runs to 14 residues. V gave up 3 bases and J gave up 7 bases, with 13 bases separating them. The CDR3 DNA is TGTGCCAGCAGCTTCCCCCCGGGGGTAAATGAGCAGTTCTTC. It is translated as CASSFPPGVNEQFF.

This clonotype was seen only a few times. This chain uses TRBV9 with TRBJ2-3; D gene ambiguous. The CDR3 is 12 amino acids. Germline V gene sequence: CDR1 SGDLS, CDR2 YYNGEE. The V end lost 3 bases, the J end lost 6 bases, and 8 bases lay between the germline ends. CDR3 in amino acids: CASSALGDTQYF. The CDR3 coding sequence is TGTGCCAGCAGCGCCCTAGGGGATACGCAGTATTTT.

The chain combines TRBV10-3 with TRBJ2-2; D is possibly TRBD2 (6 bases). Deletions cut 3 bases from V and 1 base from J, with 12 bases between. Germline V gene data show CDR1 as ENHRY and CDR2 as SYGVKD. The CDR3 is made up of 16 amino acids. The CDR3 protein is CAISEGVGGNTGELFF. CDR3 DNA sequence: TGTGCCATCAGTGAAGGTGTCGGGGGGAACACCGGGGAGCTGTTTTTT.

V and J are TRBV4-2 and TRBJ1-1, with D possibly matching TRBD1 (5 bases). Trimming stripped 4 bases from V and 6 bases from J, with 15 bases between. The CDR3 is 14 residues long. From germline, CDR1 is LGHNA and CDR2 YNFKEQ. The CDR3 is CASSLPGRGAEAFF. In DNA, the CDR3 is TGTGCCAGCAGCCTCCCGGGGCGAGGGGCTGAAGCTTTCTTT.

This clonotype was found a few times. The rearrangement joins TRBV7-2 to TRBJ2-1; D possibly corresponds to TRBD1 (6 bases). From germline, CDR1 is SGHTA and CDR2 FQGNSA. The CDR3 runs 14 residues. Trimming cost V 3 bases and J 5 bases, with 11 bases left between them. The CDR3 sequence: CASSFGQKNNEQFF. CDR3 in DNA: TGTGCCAGCAGCTTCGGACAGAAAAACAATGAGCAGTTCTTC.

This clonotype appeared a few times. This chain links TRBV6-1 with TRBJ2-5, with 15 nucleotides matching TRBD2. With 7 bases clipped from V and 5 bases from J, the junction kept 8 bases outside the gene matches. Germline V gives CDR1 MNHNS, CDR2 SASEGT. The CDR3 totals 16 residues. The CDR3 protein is CASKLGTSGGRETQYF. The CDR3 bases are TGTGCCAGCAAGCTCGGGACTAGCGGGGGGAGGGAGACCCAGTACTTC.

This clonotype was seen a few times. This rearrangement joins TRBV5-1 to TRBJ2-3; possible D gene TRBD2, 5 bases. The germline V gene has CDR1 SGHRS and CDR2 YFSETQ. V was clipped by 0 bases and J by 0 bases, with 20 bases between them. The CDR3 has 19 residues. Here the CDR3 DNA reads TGCGCCAGCAGCTTGGCCCCAGGAGGCACCGGCTCTAGCACAGATACGCAGTATTTT. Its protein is CASSLAPGGTGSSTDTQYF. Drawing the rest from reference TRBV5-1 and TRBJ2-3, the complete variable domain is KAGVTQTPRYLIKTRGQQVTLSCSPISGHRSVSWYQQTPGQGLQFLFEYFSETQRNKGNFPGRFSGRQFSNSRSEMNVSTLELGDSALYLCASSLAPGGTGSSTDTQYFGPGTRLTVL.

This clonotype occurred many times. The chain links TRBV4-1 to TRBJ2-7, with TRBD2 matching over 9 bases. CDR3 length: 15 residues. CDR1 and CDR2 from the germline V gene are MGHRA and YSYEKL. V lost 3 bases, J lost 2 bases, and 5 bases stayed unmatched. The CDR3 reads CASSQAAGGTYEQYF. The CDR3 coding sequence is TGCGCCAGCAGCCAGGCCGCGGGGGGGACCTACGAGCAGTACTTC.

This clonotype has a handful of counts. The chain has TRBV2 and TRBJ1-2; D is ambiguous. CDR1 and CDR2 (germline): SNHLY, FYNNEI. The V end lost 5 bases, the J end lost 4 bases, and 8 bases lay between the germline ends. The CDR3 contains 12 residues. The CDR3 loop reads CASSPWPYGYTF. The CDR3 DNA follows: TGTGCCAGCAGTCCATGGCCCTATGGCTACACCTTC.